This T cell receptor (beta chain) is drawn from a study of blood T cell repertoires in COVID-19. In the study overall: Acute and convalescent COVID-19 samples came from the United States, Italy and Spain. From T cells, B-cell-depleted T cells, or PBMCs came the material, which was cDNA or gDNA.

Per the germline V gene, CDR1 is ENHRY and CDR2 is SYGVKD. The CDR3 has 14 residues. Trimming removed 10 bases from V and 3 bases from J, with 15 bases in between. Under the authors' procedure: From reference gene primer amplification, estimates of nucleated cell counts were derived. Method: immunoSEQ multiplex PCR; TCRdb's copy keeps in-frame clones and lacks some. V, J and clone size are those of that table, while D and trimming were read from the DNA. Of 200,000 or so clones detected, 85% to 90% appear once; the ten largest clones hold 3% to 3.5%. The source material was peripheral blood. The chain carries TRBV10-3 and TRBJ2-2, with D perhaps TRBD2 (7 bases). The clonotype was recovered from a man aged 55 to 70 with acute or convalescent COVID-19. The CDR3 loop is CATGQGGDTGELFF. The DNA of the CDR3 is TGTGCCACCGGACAAGGGGGGGACACCGGGGAGCTGTTTTTT.